Given below is one TCR beta chain in context. Its cognate antigen is unknown. CDR1 and CDR2 from the germline V gene are LGHNA and YNFKEQ. Unmatched junction bases numbered 8, after V lost 0 bases and J lost 5 bases. The CDR3 has 17 residues. Sequencing was performed with immunoSEQ multiplex PCR; in TCRdb, only in-frame clones are kept and a portion is missing. This sample carries roughly 52,000 clones, about four fifths of them seen once, and the ten largest clones take around 6.2%. The sample is drawn from a study of a mutant IDH1 vaccine in newly diagnosed glioma. Time point of the sample: week 23, last vaccination. Vaccination comprised doses that each held 300 ug of mutant IDH1 20-mer peptide, plus topical imiquimod.

Sequencing used PBMCs, obtained from a glioma patient whose treatment included an IDH1 peptide vaccine. The source of this sequence is a man aged 40-49 years with glioma. This chain links TRBV4-2 with TRBJ1-4; 8 bases match TRBD1. The CDR3 sequence: CASSQDPRTGTNEKLFF. The CDR3 nucleotides are TGTGCCAGCAGCCAAGATCCCCGGACAGGGACCAATGAAAAACTGTTTTTT.